This TCR beta chain comes out of a study of STAT5B mutations in CD4+ large granular lymphocyte leukemia. Turning to the study itself: The CDR3 'QG' motif was associated with a particular HLA allele among healthy donors.

Method: immunoSEQ multiplex PCR; TCRdb's copy keeps in-frame clones and lacks some. The sample holds approximately 32,000 clones, about 71% seen once. The V and J ends lost 6 bases and 2 bases respectively, with 16 bases between them. The CDR3 spans 15 residues. The study's findings and limits: TRBV06-family usage was enriched in top patient clones (8/27) versus controls (2/35). CD4-sorted patient repertoires seemed more clonal than healthy CD4+ repertoires. No patients shared main leukemic clonotypes, though roughly 23% appeared at low frequency elsewhere.

To note about this clone: Its target is not known.

Source material: CD4+ T cells from blood buffy coats. The receptor comes from a human donor in good health. V and J are TRBV23-1 and TRBJ1-2; the D gene is possibly TRBD1 (6 bases). TRBV23-1 is known as an ORF, though its function is uncertain. The CDR3 region is CASSPRGAGNYGYTF. The CDR3, as DNA: TGCGCCAGCAGCCCGAGGGGGGCAGGAAACTATGGCTACACCTTC.